A selection of T cell receptor beta chains follows, all from one sample in a study of T cell repertoires in cytomegalovirus infection. TCRdb itself ran the reads through MiXCR, one entry per CDR3 protein. This sample has about a million distinct CDR3 sequences; approximately 31% occur once, and the top ten carry about 14%. Their target antigens are unknown. The material was cultured CD8+ T cells from PBMCs, obtained from culture after CMV antigen stimulation. The receptors shown here come from a human donor in good health (CMV status not recorded). Some clones in this sample may be carry-over from other donors' samples. The CDR3 runs from the conserved cysteine through the conserved F or W. A D gene is named only where the DNA matches it firmly. Clone size appears in some rows only: once, few, many, or a class for an expanded clone.

>TRBD1|TRBJ2-2|TRBV28|few
CASIKLRDRNTGELFF
TGTGCCAGCATTAAACTCCGGGACAGGAACACCGGGGAGCTGTTTTTT
>-|TRBJ1-5|TRBV10-3|-
CAISDLESRRSNQPQHF
TGTGCCATCAGTGACCTCGAGTCCAGGAGGAGCAATCAGCCCCAGCATTTT
>-|TRBJ1-1|TRBV12-3/TRBV12-4|-
CASSLGVGKNTEAFF
TGTGCCAGCAGTTTAGGGGTAGGGAAGAACACTGAAGCTTTCTTT
>-|TRBJ2-5|TRBV7-9|few
CASSSQHSRDKQETQYF
TGTGCCAGCAGCTCCCAACACAGCAGGGACAAACAAGAGACCCAGTACTTC
>TRBD1|TRBJ1-1|TRBV29-1|few
CSERTGENTEAFF
TGCAGCGAGCGGACAGGGGAGAACACTGAAGCTTTCTTT
>-|TRBJ1-1|TRBV5-4|-
CATTDGGGTEAFF
TGTGCCACCACAGACGGGGGAGGGACTGAAGCTTTCTTT
>TRBD1|TRBJ2-6|TRBV27|-
CTSSSDRLSLTF
TGTACCAGCAGTTCGGACAGGCTTTCCTTGACTTTC
>-|TRBJ2-3|TRBV6-5|few
CASSYSSATDTQYF
TGTGCCAGCAGTTACTCGTCAGCCACAGATACGCAGTATTTT
>TRBD1|TRBJ1-2|TRBV7-6|-
CASSSWDSYGYTF
TGTGCCAGCAGCAGCTGGGACAGCTATGGCTACACCTTC
>-|TRBJ2-3|TRBV27|few
CASSLQLPTTDTQYF
TGTGCCAGCAGTTTACAGCTTCCTACCACAGATACGCAGTATTTT
>-|TRBJ2-3|TRBV15|-
CATSTFPGDTQYF
TGTGCCACCAGTACCTTTCCCGGAGATACGCAGTATTTT
>-|TRBJ2-7|TRBV7-2|-
CASSLAREHFYEQYF
TGTGCCAGCAGCTTAGCCAGGGAACACTTCTACGAGCAGTACTTC
>TRBD2|TRBJ2-1|TRBV6-2/TRBV6-3|few
CASSSIALAGVGEQFF
TGTGCCAGCAGTTCCATCGCCCTAGCGGGGGTAGGGGAGCAGTTCTTC
>TRBD2|TRBJ2-5|TRBV3-1|-
CATGGGSLRETQYF
TGTGCAACTGGCGGGGGATCCCTCAGGGAGACCCAGTACTTC
>-|TRBJ1-4|TRBV7-7|many
CASSPGTTTNEKLFF
TGTGCTAGCAGCCCTGGGACGACAACTAATGAAAAACTGTTTTTT
>-|TRBJ1-5|TRBV19|-
CASRTAQGYYQPQHF
TGTGCCAGTCGCACGGCACAGGGCTACTATCAGCCCCAGCATTTT
>TRBD1|TRBJ2-1|TRBV7-9|few
CASRYTPGQGPLPTNNEQFF
TGTGCCAGCAGATATACACCGGGACAGGGTCCTCTACCAACCAACAATGAGCAGTTCTTC
>-|TRBJ1-2|TRBV6-1|-
CAGLQGQGFSYGYTF
TGTGCCGGACTACAGGGCCAGGGTTTTTCCTATGGCTACACCTTC
>-|TRBJ2-5|TRBV6-5|-
CASSYVSAEETQYF
TGTGCCAGCAGTTACGTTTCAGCCGAAGAGACCCAGTACTTC
>TRBD2|TRBJ2-3|TRBV6-4|few
CASFLTSGGGASTDTQYF
TGTGCCAGCTTCTTAACTAGCGGGGGGGGAGCTAGCACAGATACGCAGTATTTT
>-|TRBJ2-1|TRBV7-2|-
CASSASGEQFF
TGTGCCAGCAGCGCTAGTGGTGAGCAGTTCTTC
>-|TRBJ2-1|TRBV7-6|few
CASSLTYGVYEQFF
TGTGCCAGCAGCCTGACCTACGGGGTCTATGAGCAGTTCTTC
>TRBD2|TRBJ2-1|TRBV7-3|few
CASSFAGGSEQFF
TGTGCCAGCAGTTTCGCGGGGGGATCTGAGCAGTTCTTC
>TRBD1|TRBJ2-7|TRBV12-3/TRBV12-4|few
CASSSTGAGYEQYF
TGTGCCAGCAGCTCCACAGGGGCTGGATACGAGCAGTACTTC
>TRBD2|TRBJ2-7|TRBV7-8|few
CASSGPGTRDEQYF
TGTGCCAGCAGCGGACCGGGGACTAGAGACGAGCAGTACTTC
>-|TRBJ2-1|TRBV7-3|few
CASSAATVDEQFF
TGTGCCAGCAGCGCCGCGACAGTAGATGAGCAGTTCTTC
>-|TRBJ1-6|TRBV7-8|many
CASSLELGSPLHF
TGTGCCAGCAGCTTAGAGTTAGGCTCACCCCTCCACTTT
>TRBD2|TRBJ2-3|TRBV5-1|few
CASSFTGLAGGPTDTQYF
TGCGCCAGCAGCTTCACGGGACTAGCGGGGGGACCCACAGATACGCAGTATTTT
>-|TRBJ1-1|TRBV12-3/TRBV12-4|many
CASKTGNTEAFF
TGTGCCAGCAAAACAGGAAACACTGAAGCTTTCTTT
>-|TRBJ2-1|TRBV7-6|few
CASSLIMNNEQFF
TGTGCCAGCAGCTTGATTATGAACAATGAGCAGTTCTTC
>TRBD2|TRBJ2-5|TRBV7-6|-
CASSLLPKLAGVEETQYF
TGTGCCAGCAGCTTGCTTCCGAAACTAGCGGGGGTAGAAGAGACCCAGTACTTC
>-|TRBJ1-2|TRBV6-5|few
CASSVNYLLGSIYGYTF
TGTGCCAGCAGCGTAAACTATCTCCTGGGGTCTATCTATGGCTACACCTTC
>-|TRBJ2-4|TRBV5-5|few
CASSLKDGHLAKNIQYF
TGTGCCAGCAGCTTGAAAGACGGACATTTAGCCAAAAACATTCAGTACTTC
>-|TRBJ2-2|TRBV2|-
CAIGSTGELFF
TGTGCCATAGGGAGCACCGGGGAGCTGTTTTTT
>TRBD1|TRBJ1-1|TRBV6-5|many
CASSYSGTANTEAFF
TGTGCCAGCAGTTACTCGGGGACAGCGAACACTGAAGCTTTCTTT
>-|TRBJ2-3|TRBV6-5|-
CASSYSYLGGETTDTQYF
TGTGCCAGCAGTTACTCGTATCTTGGCGGGGAGACCACAGATACGCAGTATTTT
>TRBD2|TRBJ2-3|TRBV6-2/TRBV6-3|once
CASSYSASGGGDTQYF
TGTGCCAGCAGTTACTCGGCTAGCGGGGGGGGGGATACGCAGTATTTT
>TRBD1|TRBJ2-4|TRBV2|many
CASSESDRKNIQYF
TGTGCCAGCAGTGAATCGGACAGGAAAAACATTCAGTACTTC
>TRBD2|TRBJ2-1|TRBV7-6|many
CASSFVGEGNEQFF
TGTGCCAGCAGCTTTGTAGGGGAGGGGAATGAGCAGTTCTTC
>-|TRBJ2-1|TRBV6-2/TRBV6-3|-
CASIGPFQNEQFF
TGTGCCAGCATTGGGCCGTTTCAGAATGAGCAGTTCTTC
>-|TRBJ1-4|TRBV5-1|few
CASSLDGAAERNEKLFF
TGCGCCAGCAGCTTGGATGGGGCAGCGGAAAGGAACGAAAAACTGTTTTTT
>TRBD2|TRBJ2-2|TRBV6-1|-
CATSRLAGGELFF
TGTGCCACCAGCCGACTAGCGGGGGGGGAGCTGTTTTTT
>-|TRBJ1-5|TRBV13|-
CASSSRIDSNQPQHF
TGTGCCAGCAGCTCCCGGATAGATAGCAATCAGCCCCAGCATTTT
>TRBD1|TRBJ1-5|TRBV19|-
CASWDRGPNQPQHF
TGTGCCAGTTGGGACAGGGGACCTAATCAGCCCCAGCATTTT
>-|TRBJ2-2|TRBV19|few
CASSIVRETGELFF
TGTGCCAGTAGTATAGTCAGAGAAACCGGGGAGCTGTTTTTT
>TRBD2|TRBJ2-2|TRBV7-6|many
CASSDRPSGGSTGELFF
TGTGCCAGCAGCGATAGACCCTCGGGAGGTTCCACCGGGGAGCTGTTTTTT
>-|TRBJ2-5|TRBV4-1|-
CASSQEGRNGETQYF
TGCGCCAGCAGCCAAGAGGGGCGTAACGGCGAGACCCAGTACTTC
>-|TRBJ2-3|TRBV6-1|-
CASSEENWGPDTQYF
TGTGCCAGCAGTGAAGAGAACTGGGGCCCAGATACGCAGTATTTT
>TRBD2|TRBJ2-5|TRBV19|-
CASSRLALETQYF
TGTGCCAGTAGTAGACTAGCGTTGGAGACCCAGTACTTC